The source of this TCR beta chain is a study of graft-versus-host responses after intestinal transplantation. Study overall: In this cohort, recipients had multivisceral, liver-intestinal, or isolated intestinal transplants. Each patient got anti-thymocyte globulin induction, then tacrolimus and steroids for roughly 3 years.

Germline V gene data show CDR1 as SNHLY and CDR2 as FYNNEI. The germline V and J ends were trimmed by 2 bases and 6 bases, with 11 bases remaining between them. The CDR3 consists of 15 residues. TCRdb keeps only in-frame clones here, not all; method: immunoSEQ multiplex PCR. The data contain about 15,000 clones, roughly a third of them seen just once; the ten biggest clones take up 3% to 4%. This clone is medium-sized. This clonotype was obtained from a human patient who received an intestinal transplant. The chain recombines TRBV2 with TRBJ1-6; D is uncertain. The sequencing used alloreactive CD4+ T cells from a mixed lymphocyte reaction culture, collected before intestinal transplant. Described subset: CFSE-low proliferating T cells sorted from approximately 6-day pre-transplant mixed lymphocyte reaction (GvH or HvG direction). CDR3 in DNA: TGTGCCAGCAGTGAAAGGGAGCGGGGTAATTCACCCCTCCACTTT. Protein product: CASSERERGNSPLHF.